The 13 T cell receptor beta chains presented below share a single source sample, sequenced in a study of blood T cells in healthy people across ages. A J-beta primer mix and a sample-barcoded 5' primer were used in a second PCR of about 7 to 11 cycles. TCRdb independently ran MiXCR on the 5' RACE reads; one entry per CDR3 protein. The data show about 1.4 million distinct CDR3 sequences, with roughly 59% seen just once and more than 6% held by the top ten. Sequencing was carried out using blood. These receptors all come from a man aged 18 to 35 in good health.

The chain recombines TRBV27 with TRBJ1-2; maybe TRBD1 (6 bases). The CDR3 has 16 amino acids. Germline CDR1 is MNHEY and CDR2 is SMNVEV (reference sequence). V shed 2 bases and J shed 4 bases, with 17 bases lying between them. The CDR3 nucleotides are TGTGCCAGCAGTTTAGCCGCCGAGGGACACATCTATGGCTACACCTTC. Translation gives CASSLAAEGHIYGYTF.

V usage is TRBV11-2 and J usage is TRBJ2-1; 7 positions match TRBD1. Trimming took 6 bases from V and 4 from J; bases not matched to a gene: 15. Germline V gene sequence: CDR1 SGHAT, CDR2 FQNNGV. CDR3 length: 17 amino acids. CDR3 amino acids: CASRKIRGSILYNEQFF. The CDR3 DNA reads TGTGCCAGCAGGAAAATCAGGGGGAGTATTTTATACAATGAGCAGTTCTTC.

This clonotype was counted once. The chain employs TRBV27 and TRBJ1-2; the D gene is possibly TRBD1 (6 bases). There are 14 residues in the CDR3. Per the germline V gene, CDR1 is MNHEY and CDR2 is SMNVEV (reference sequence). The V and J ends lost 2 bases and 5 bases respectively, with 12 bases between them. CDR3 bases: TGTGCCAGCAGTTTAAAGGGGGAGGGGTATGGCTACACCTTC. This translates into CASSLKGEGYGYTF.

This rearrangement joins TRBV12-3 or TRBV12-4 to TRBJ2-4; maybe TRBD1 (6 bases). The better agreement between TRBJ2-7 and the DNA end casts doubt on the J call. CDR3 length equals 15 residues. The CDR3 spells CASSPSRDMGVEQYF. CDR3 nucleotides: TGTGCCAGCAGCCCCTCCCGGGACATGGGGGTCGAGCAGTACTTC.

The V and J genes are TRBV13 and TRBJ2-1; D unresolved. Germline-derived CDR1 and CDR2 are PRHDT and FYEKMQ (reference sequence). The germline V and J ends were trimmed by 5 bases and 12 bases, with 8 bases remaining between them. CDR3 length equals 10 residues. CDR3 DNA sequence: TGTGCCAGCAGCGGTGCGGCGCAGTTCTTC. Protein sequence: CASSGAAQFF.

This clonotype was counted a few times. V usage is TRBV27 and J usage is TRBJ2-1, with D uncertain. Looked up from germline, CDR1 is MNHEY and CDR2 is SMNVEV (reference sequence). The length of the CDR3 is 15 residues. V was pared by 7 bases and J by 8 bases, with 21 bases between. CDR3 protein: CASTRSNTPRYEQFF. The CDR3 DNA follows: TGTGCCAGCACTCGGTCCAATACACCACGCTATGAGCAGTTCTTC.

The chain employs TRBV5-1 and TRBJ2-4, with 8 bases lining up with TRBD1. Gene TRBJ2-5 matches the end of the DNA better, so the J call may be wrong. Germline CDR1 is SGHRS and CDR2 is YFSETQ. The CDR3 loop spans 19 amino acids. The chain's CDR3 is CASSNRQGLTSYLGETQYF. As DNA, the CDR3 is TGCGCCAGCAGCAACCGACAGGGGCTGACCTCATACCTAGGAGAGACCCAGTACTTC.

The gene calls are TRBV21-1 and TRBJ1-1; the D call of TRBD1 is as the table states it, not checked on the DNA. TRBV21-1 is marked as a pseudogene. The CDR3 has 16 amino acids. In DNA, the CDR3 is TGTGCCTGCAGCACCAAACAGGGGGCCGAGAACACTGAAGCTTTCTTT. This translates into CACSTKQGAENTEAFF.

The V and J genes are TRBV29-1 and TRBJ2-1, with D hard to call. Trimming took off 5 bases at V and 9 bases at J, with 8 bases between the two ends. Looked up from germline, CDR1 is SQVTM and CDR2 is ANQGSEA. The CDR3 is made up of 10 amino acids. In DNA form, the CDR3 reads TGCAGCGTTTTCCTCGGTGAGCAGTTCTTC. Translation gives CSVFLGEQFF.

This clonotype has just a few counts. The chain is built from TRBV5-1 and TRBJ2-3; D gene uncertain. Trimming pared 0 bases from V and 4 bases from J, leaving 6 bases between. This CDR3 has 13 amino acids. The germline V gene encodes CDR1 SGHRS and CDR2 YFSETQ. Here the CDR3 reads CASSLVNPDTQYF. CDR3 in DNA: TGCGCCAGCAGCTTGGTTAACCCAGATACGCAGTATTTT. Using reference TRBV5-1 and TRBJ2-3 for the parts outside the CDR3, the full variable domain is KAGVTQTPRYLIKTRGQQVTLSCSPISGHRSVSWYQQTPGQGLQFLFEYFSETQRNKGNFPGRFSGRQFSNSRSEMNVSTLELGDSALYLCASSLVNPDTQYFGPGTRLTVL.

This clonotype was picked up a small number of times. CDR3 coding DNA: TGTGCCAGCAGCCCTAGACTAGACCACAATGAGCAGTTCTTC. Translated, it gives CASSPRLDHNEQFF. J is TRBJ2-1 and V is TRBV5-4; tentative D call: TRBD2 (6 bases). The CDR3 length is 14 residues. Germline V gene sequence: CDR1 SGHNT, CDR2 YYREEE (reference sequence). Between the trimmed V and J ends, which lost 4 bases and 5 bases, there was a span of 13 bases. The full variable domain, rest sourced from reference TRBV5-4 and TRBJ2-1, is ETGVTQSPTHLIKTRGQQVTLRCSSQSGHNTVSWYQQALGQGPQFIFQYYREEENGRGNFPPRFSGLQFPNYSSELNVNALELDDSALYLCASSPRLDHNEQFFGPGTRLTVL.

This chain uses TRBV27 with TRBJ2-1, with 8 bases matching TRBD1. With V trimmed by 5 bases and J by 3 bases, 6 bases remained unmatched. This CDR3 is 15 amino acids long. Germline-derived CDR1 and CDR2 are MNHEY and SMNVEV (reference sequence). The DNA of the CDR3 is TGTGCCAGCAGTGCAGGACAGGGCTTCTACAATGAGCAGTTCTTC. It specifies CASSAGQGFYNEQFF.

The chain links TRBV7-9 to TRBJ2-5; the D gene could be TRBD1 or TRBD2 (5 bases each). CDR1 and CDR2 from the germline V gene are SEHNR and FQNEAQ (reference sequence). This CDR3 is 16 amino acids long. V was pared by 0 bases and J by 5 bases, with 16 bases between. CDR3: CASSLAPEGREETQYF. The CDR3 bases are TGTGCCAGCAGCTTAGCGCCCGAGGGCAGGGAGGAGACCCAGTACTTC.